This passage covers 27 T cell receptor beta chains from one sample sequenced in a study of memory CD4+ T cells and cytomegalovirus serostatus. Single viable CD3+CD4+CD8-CD45RO+ cells were sorted as the memory CD4+ T cells. Libraries were prepared by immunoSEQ multiplex PCR; TCRdb keeps only in-frame clonotypes and omits some of them. Of more than 40,000 clones in the sample, over 65% are singletons; the top ten hold roughly 6.5%. The material sequenced was memory CD4+ T cells from blood. The receptors come from an adult in good health and CMV-seronegative.

V usage is TRBV5-6 and J usage is TRBJ1-5; D gene unclear. CDR3 length: 14 amino acids. The germline CDR1 and CDR2 sequences are SGHDT and YYEEEE. Trimming shortened V by 2 bases and J by 0 bases, and 6 bases separated the two germline ends. CDR3: CASSFGFSNQPQHF. The CDR3, as DNA: TGTGCCAGCAGCTTCGGGTTTAGCAATCAGCCCCAGCATTTT.

This clone was detected a few times. This rearrangement joins TRBV28 to TRBJ2-2; TRBD1 is a possible D gene (6 bases). CDR1 is MDHEN and CDR2 is SYDVKM in the germline V gene. The CDR3 spans 13 residues. Trimming removed 6 bases at V and 3 bases at J, with 8 bases between. CDR3 bases: TGTGCCAGCAGCCGGACAGACACCGGGGAGCTGTTTTTT. Its protein product is CASSRTDTGELFF.

The chain recombines TRBV7-2 with TRBJ2-7; 12 nucleotides align to TRBD2. J gave up 2 bases and V 2 bases, and 4 bases lay outside the gene matches. The CDR3 totals 16 residues. Germline V gives CDR1 SGHTA, CDR2 FQGNSA. The CDR3, as DNA: TGTGCCAGCAGCTTAAGGCTAGCGGGAGGGACCTACGAGCAGTACTTC. Translating it yields CASSLRLAGGTYEQYF.

The rearrangement joins TRBV7-2 to TRBJ1-1; D not certain. Germline V lookup: CDR1 SGHTA, CDR2 FQGNSA. The length of the CDR3 is 13 residues. Between the trimmed V and J ends, which lost 2 bases and 1 base, there was a span of 5 bases. As DNA, the CDR3 is TGTGCCAGCAGCTTATACGGGAACACTGAAGCTTTCTTT. Protein product: CASSLYGNTEAFF. Variable domain in full (rest from reference TRBV7-2 and TRBJ1-1): GAGVSQSPSNKVTEKGKDVELRCDPISGHTALYWYRQSLGQGLEFLIYFQGNSAPDKSGLPSDRFSAERTGGSVSTLTIQRTQQEDSAVYLCASSLYGNTEAFFGQGTRLTVV.

J is TRBJ1-1 and V is TRBV9; a weak D match, TRBD1 (5 bases). Trimming stripped 4 bases from V and 2 bases from J, with 12 bases between. The germline V gene encodes CDR1 SGDLS and CDR2 YYNGEE. The CDR3 extends over 14 amino acids. CDR3 sequence reads: CASSLVGPNTEAFF. CDR3 bases: TGTGCCAGCAGCCTGGTGGGGCCTAACACTGAAGCTTTCTTT.

V usage is TRBV11-3 and J usage is TRBJ2-3; D unclear. The CDR3 sequence is 13 residues long. CDR1 is SGHNT, CDR2 YENEEA, per germline. Trimming took 2 bases from V and 4 from J, leaving 7 bases between them. CDR3 amino acids: CASSLRAPDTQYF. CDR3 in DNA: TGTGCCAGCAGCTTAAGGGCTCCAGATACGCAGTATTTT. The full variable domain, rest sourced from reference TRBV11-3 and TRBJ2-3, is EAGVVQSPRYKIIEKKQPVAFWCNPISGHNTLYWYLQNLGQGPELLIRYENEEAVDDSQLPKDRFSAERLKGVDSTLKIQPAELGDSAVYLCASSLRAPDTQYFGPGTRLTVL.

This CDR3 reads CASSRTGQRNTIYF. CDR3 nucleotides: TGTGCCAGCAGCCGGACGGGTCAGCGAAACACCATATATTTT. This chain uses TRBV6-5 with TRBJ1-3; D call uncertain. Germline loops: CDR1 MNHEY, CDR2 SVGAGI. Trimming left V 6 bases short and J 5 bases short, with 14 bases between. CDR3 length: 14 amino acids.

J is TRBJ2-7 and V is TRBV7-2; 7 bases map to TRBD2. V was pared by 1 base and J by 5 bases, with 8 bases of the junction left unmatched. The CDR3 is 15 residues long. Per germline, CDR1 SGHTA and CDR2 FQGNSA. In DNA form, the CDR3 reads TGTGCCAGCAGCTTAGAACGGCGGGAGTTCGACGAGCAGTACTTC. Its protein is CASSLERREFDEQYF.

This clone was detected once. The chain recombines TRBV27 with TRBJ2-7; 7 bases align to TRBD2. Per the germline V gene, CDR1 is MNHEY and CDR2 is SMNVEV (reference sequence). CDR3 length: 14 residues. V trimming: 8 bases; J trimming: 7 bases; junction bases outside the gene matches: 14. The DNA for the CDR3 is TGTGCCAGCGCTCCCTTTGCCGGGAGGACTGAGCAGTACTTC. Amino acid sequence: CASAPFAGRTEQYF.

The chain links TRBV2 to TRBJ1-4; D might be TRBD1 (6 bases). The CDR3 has 15 residues. The germline V and J ends were trimmed by 9 bases and 5 bases, with 19 bases remaining between them. CDR1 is SNHLY and CDR2 is FYNNEI in the germline V gene. This CDR3 reads CASQLGDIINEKLFF. DNA for the CDR3: TGTGCCAGTCAACTCGGGGACATAATCAATGAAAAACTGTTTTTT.

This chain connects TRBV7-2 to TRBJ2-5; D not resolved. The V gene's germline CDR1 is SGHTA and CDR2 FQGNSA. The CDR3 totals 16 residues. V was pared by 3 bases and J by 5 bases, with 19 bases between. This CDR3 reads CASSFLESASGETQYF. The CDR3 DNA sequence: TGTGCCAGCAGCTTTTTAGAATCTGCTAGTGGGGAGACCCAGTACTTC.

This sequence joins TRBV25-1 and TRBJ1-1; no reliable D call. V was shortened by 3 bases and J by 10 bases, with 9 bases between the two germline ends. This CDR3 has 11 amino acids. CDR1 and CDR2 (germline): MGHDK, SYGVNS. In DNA form, the CDR3 reads TGTGCCAGCAGTGAGGGTCTTAGAGCTTTCTTT. It encodes CASSEGLRAFF.

The rearrangement uses TRBV18 and TRBJ2-4; no definite D call. V was trimmed by 1 base and J by 3 bases, leaving 13 bases between them. There are 16 residues in the CDR3. Looked up from germline, CDR1 is KGHSH and CDR2 is LQKENI. The CDR3 sequence is CASSPLAVSGKNIQYF. The CDR3 nucleotides are TGTGCCAGCTCACCACTCGCGGTGTCTGGCAAAAACATTCAGTACTTC.

The chain joins TRBV7-2 to TRBJ2-1, with 9 positions matching TRBD1. CDR1 and CDR2 (germline): SGHTA, FQGNSA. V lost 6 bases and J lost 2; bases outside the gene matches: 5. This CDR3 has 15 residues. The CDR3 region is CASRLDRGPYNEQFF. The CDR3 bases are TGTGCCAGCAGGTTGGACAGGGGACCCTACAATGAGCAGTTCTTC.

The V and J genes are TRBV18 and TRBJ2-7; D gene ambiguous. The CDR3 contains 13 residues. V was shortened by 3 bases and J by 7 bases, with 13 bases between the two germline ends. Looked up from germline, CDR1 is KGHSH and CDR2 is LQKENI. The CDR3, as DNA: TGTGCCAGCTCACCGCGACCGTTAGAAGAGCAGTACTTC. The encoded protein is CASSPRPLEEQYF.

This clone came up once. The chain links TRBV30 to TRBJ2-3, with TRBD2 matching 8 bases. Germline CDR1 is GTSNPN and CDR2 is SVGIG (reference sequence). This CDR3 is 15 amino acids long. The V gene end was trimmed by 2 bases and the J gene end by 3 bases; junction bases not matched to a gene: 7. In nucleotides, the CDR3 is TGTGCCTGGAGTCGGGGGGCGGGAGGAACAGATACGCAGTATTTT. Amino acids: CAWSRGAGGTDTQYF. The full variable domain, its missing parts supplied by reference TRBV30 and TRBJ2-3, is SQTIHQWPATLVQPVGSPLSLECTVEGTSNPNLYWYRQAAGRGLQLLFYSVGIGQISSEVPQNLSASRPQDRQFILSSKKLLLSDSGFYLCAWSRGAGGTDTQYFGPGTRLTVL.

This clone was detected a few times. Other nucleotide sequences from this sample produce the same CDR3. The chain couples TRBV7-9 to TRBJ2-5, with 12 nucleotides matching TRBD2. V lost 6 bases, J lost 5 bases, and 4 bases stayed unmatched. Germline V gene lookup returns CDR1 SEHNR and CDR2 FQNEAQ (reference sequence). The CDR3 is 14 residues long. The DNA for the CDR3 is TGTGCCAGCAGGACTAGCGGGAGAGGGGAGACCCAGTACTTC. Translated: CASRTSGRGETQYF.

The chain employs TRBV28 and TRBJ2-3; the match to TRBD1 covers 9 bases. The ends lost 5 bases at V and 10 bases at J; junction bases unmatched: 1. Germline CDR1 reads MDHEN; CDR2 reads SYDVKM. The CDR3 extends over 11 amino acids. CDR3 residues: CASSGQGSQYF. CDR3 coding DNA: TGTGCCAGCAGTGGACAGGGGTCGCAGTATTTT.

In this sample, this clone turned up a few times. The chain uses TRBV5-1 and TRBJ1-2; TRBD1 might be the D (6 bases). The CDR3 sequence is 15 residues long. Looked up from germline, CDR1 is SGHRS and CDR2 is YFSETQ. The V and J ends lost 5 bases and 7 bases respectively, with 21 bases between them. The CDR3 DNA is TGCGCCAGCAGGCAAAGCCAAACAGGGTTCGGTGGCTACACCTTC. Its protein product is CASRQSQTGFGGYTF.

The rearrangement links TRBV6-6 to TRBJ1-4, with a tentative D call TRBD1 (6 bases). V was shortened by 2 bases and J by 5 bases, with 9 bases between the two germline ends. There are 14 residues in the CDR3. CDR1 is MNHNY and CDR2 is SVGAGI in the germline V gene (reference sequence). CDR3 DNA: TGTGCCAGCAGTTACGGACAGTCGAATGAAAAACTGTTTTTT. Amino acids: CASSYGQSNEKLFF.

The rearrangement uses TRBV18 and TRBJ2-5; the D gene is possibly TRBD1 (6 bases). The V gene's germline CDR1 is KGHSH and CDR2 LQKENI. This CDR3 has 16 amino acids. Trimming cost V 4 bases and J 1 base, with 16 bases left between them. CDR3 protein: CASSRNRQAIQETQYF. The CDR3 nucleotides read TGTGCCAGCTCACGTAACCGACAGGCTATCCAAGAGACCCAGTACTTC.

This clone was seen a handful of times. The chain has TRBV18 and TRBJ1-1; D is unresolved. Germline V gives CDR1 KGHSH, CDR2 LQKENI. Trimming removed 2 bases from V and 1 base from J, with 11 bases in between. CDR3 length equals 15 residues. CDR3 loop: CASSPGNNQNTEAFF. The CDR3, as DNA: TGTGCCAGCTCACCAGGGAATAATCAGAACACTGAAGCTTTCTTT.

The rearrangement joins TRBV10-3 to TRBJ2-1; 14 positions match TRBD2. The V gene end was trimmed by 5 bases and the J gene end by 5 bases; junction bases not matched to a gene: 2. The CDR3 spans 15 residues. In germline, CDR1 is ENHRY, CDR2 SYGVKD. The CDR3 region is CAISQTSGRDNEQFF. The CDR3 coding sequence is TGTGCCATCAGTCAGACTAGCGGGAGGGACAATGAGCAGTTCTTC.

The rearrangement links TRBV5-4 to TRBJ1-1, with 7 nucleotides matching TRBD1. J gave up 0 bases and V 4 bases, and 3 bases lay outside the gene matches. The germline V gene encodes CDR1 SGHNT and CDR2 YYREEE (reference sequence). This CDR3 region has 14 residues. CDR3: CASSVGQLNTEAFF. The CDR3 coding sequence is TGTGCCAGCAGCGTGGGACAGTTGAACACTGAAGCTTTCTTT.

The rearrangement uses TRBV30 and TRBJ1-1; TRBD1 matches 10 bases. CDR3 length: 16 amino acids. After removal of 6 bases from V and 5 bases from J, the junction contained 15 bases not matched to a gene. Germline loops: CDR1 GTSNPN, CDR2 SVGIG (reference sequence). CDR3 DNA sequence: TGTGCCTGTTTTCCGTGGGTCCGGGACAGGGGAACTGAAGCTTTCTTT. It codes for CACFPWVRDRGTEAFF.

CDR3 DNA sequence: TGTGCCATCAGTGCTGGGGAAGGACGCTCCACCAATGAGCAGTTCTTC. Amino acids: CAISAGEGRSTNEQFF. The chain has TRBV10-3 and TRBJ2-1; D unresolved. V gave up 4 bases and J gave up 6 bases, with 19 bases separating them. The CDR3 length is 16 residues. The V gene's germline CDR1 is ENHRY and CDR2 SYGVKD.

The rearrangement joins TRBV11-2 to TRBJ2-1; D gene unclear. Trimming removed 5 bases at V and 0 bases at J, with 11 bases between. The germline gives CDR1 SGHAT, CDR2 FQNNGV. The CDR3 sequence is 15 residues long. In DNA form, the CDR3 reads TGTGCCAGCAGCCCCAGGACCTTCTCCTACAATGAGCAGTTCTTC. Amino acids: CASSPRTFSYNEQFF.